This T cell receptor beta chain was retrieved from a study of regulatory T cells in long-lasting Graves disease. This CDR3 has 16 residues. Trimming took 6 bases from V and 1 from J; bases not matched to a gene: 4. Germline CDR1 reads MNHNS; CDR2 reads SASEGT. For TCR beta, libraries came from iRepertoire HTBI primers and Arm-PCR of CDR3 regions. TCRdb re-called the multiplex PCR reads through MiXCR, storing one row per CDR3 protein. This table holds 520,000 or so distinct CDR3 sequences, more than 10% found once. This clonotype has ten or more counts. Its antigen is unknown. Study results and limitations: Having only a small sample size may have limited accuracy.

Time point: newly diagnosed GD, antithyroid drugs for less than 3 months. TCR sequences were obtained from RNA taken from PBMCs. These same data were also listed under a study on T cells in Graves' hyperthyroidism and ophthalmopathy. That report notes: Model output signaled ophthalmopathy a median roughly 6.5 months ahead of onset.

The chain has TRBV6-1 and TRBJ2-2; 11 positions match TRBD2. The receptor's source is a woman in her twenties or thirties with Graves disease. The sample consisted of peripheral blood mononuclear cells (PBMCs), taken at new diagnosis, from a patient treated with antithyroid drugs. The CDR3 DNA sequence: TGTGCCAGCAGAGGACTAGCGGGCGTGAACACCGGGGAGCTGTTTTTT. Protein: CASRGLAGVNTGELFF.